This passage covers 19 T cell receptor beta chains from one sample sequenced in a study of low-dose radiotherapy and immunotherapy resistance in tumors. Primers used for first-strand cDNA, a TRAV- and TRBV-specific set, covered both alpha and beta chains. The authors amplified TCRs for approximately 20 PCR cycles with a constant-region primer and a V-primer adapter. Via MiXCR, TCRdb re-called the reads, giving one row per CDR3 protein. The table has fewer than 10,000 distinct CDR3 sequences, approximately 77% seen once; the top ten hold approximately 1.3%. The receptors derive from a human donor with advanced metastatic prostate, ovarian, gallbladder or colorectal cancer (not recorded which). This table probably holds off-target reads from a library built for another chain.

The chain recombines TRBV18 with TRBJ1-5; the D is unclear. Trimming took off 2 bases at V and 4 bases at J, with 12 bases between the two ends. Germline V gene sequence: CDR1 KGHSH, CDR2 LQKENI. The CDR3 has 15 residues. The CDR3 DNA reads TGTGCCAGCTCACCAGACGTCAGCCGAAATCAGCCCCAGCATTTT. It specifies CASSPDVSRNQPQHF.

CDR3 loop: CASSFQPDRSGKVYNEQFF. In nucleotides, the CDR3 is TGTGCCAGCAGTTTTCAGCCGGACAGGAGCGGGAAAGTATACAATGAGCAGTTCTTC. V and J are TRBV28 and TRBJ2-1, with D possibly called TRBD1 or TRBD2 (7 bases each). This CDR3 has 19 residues. V gave up 3 bases and J gave up 4 bases, with 25 bases separating them. Germline CDR1 and CDR2: MDHEN and SYDVKM.

The V gene is TRBV29-1, the J gene TRBJ2-1; 9 nucleotides match TRBD2. Germline V gene data show CDR1 as SQVTM and CDR2 as ANQGSEA. This CDR3 is built from 16 residues. J gave up 8 bases and V 3 bases, and 14 bases lay outside the gene matches. For the CDR3, the DNA is TGCAGCGTTGAGGGGGAGCGGGAGGTCGACATCCATGAGCAGTTCTTC. It is translated as CSVEGEREVDIHEQFF.

This sequence joins TRBV5-4 and TRBJ2-3; 10 bases map to TRBD2. Germline V gene lookup returns CDR1 SGHNT and CDR2 YYREEE (reference sequence). The V segment lost 4 bases and the J segment 6 bases; nucleotides outside the gene matches: 11. This CDR3 has 16 residues. The CDR3 region is CASSIRTSGDVDTQYF. DNA for the CDR3: TGTGCCAGCAGCATAAGGACTAGCGGAGACGTGGATACGCAGTATTTT.

The chain has TRBV7-6 and TRBJ2-1, with D possibly being TRBD2 (8 bases). V was shortened by 5 bases and J by 3 bases, with 17 bases between the two germline ends. The CDR3 contains 16 residues. Germline values: CDR1 SGHVS, CDR2 FNYEAQ. The CDR3 DNA sequence: TGTGCCAGCAGCCCAGGGGGGGGACTAGTCTACAATGAGCAGTTCTTC. It specifies CASSPGGGLVYNEQFF.

In DNA form, the CDR3 reads TGTGCCAGCAGTTCTACGACAGGTAGGACTAGCGGGAGTCTCTACGAGCAGTACTTC. Translated, it gives CASSSTTGRTSGSLYEQYF. This chain uses TRBV28 with TRBJ2-7, with 13 bases fitting TRBD2. The V segment lost 4 bases and the J segment 3 bases; nucleotides outside the gene matches: 15. Germline CDR1 MDHEN, CDR2 SYDVKM. The CDR3 spans 19 residues. The full variable domain, in which reference TRBV28 and TRBJ2-7 provide the parts outside the CDR3, is DVKVTQSSRYLVKRTGEKVFLECVQDMDHENMFWYRQDPGLGLRLIYFSYDVKMKEKGDIPEGYSVSREKKERFSLILESASTNQTSMYLCASSSTTGRTSGSLYEQYFGPGTRLTVT.

V gene TRBV27 combines with J gene TRBJ1-1, with D possibly TRBD1 on 6 matching bases. Trimming cost V 4 bases and J 7 bases, with 13 bases left between them. The CDR3 consists of 13 residues. Germline-derived CDR1 and CDR2 are MNHEY and SMNVEV (reference sequence). Here the CDR3 reads CASSWGEGGEAFF. In nucleotides, the CDR3 is TGTGCCAGCAGTTGGGGCGAGGGGGGTGAAGCTTTCTTT.

The V and J genes are TRBV30 and TRBJ1-2; D remains ambiguous. Per germline, CDR1 GTSNPN and CDR2 SVGIG (reference sequence). The ends were cut back, 0 bases at V and 4 bases at J, with 12 bases in the middle. CDR3 length equals 14 residues. CDR3 loop: CAWSVGLGPYGYTF. CDR3 bases: TGTGCCTGGAGTGTAGGCTTAGGTCCCTATGGCTACACCTTC.

The chain uses TRBV19 and TRBJ1-2; weak D call: TRBD1 (5 bases). Germline V CDR1 and CDR2: LNHDA, SQIVND (reference sequence). The CDR3 is 15 residues long. Trimming removed 7 bases from V and 3 bases from J, with 18 bases in between. CDR3 loop: CASNPSPTAYYGYTF. Written as DNA, the CDR3 is TGTGCCAGTAACCCCTCGCCGACAGCCTACTATGGCTACACCTTC.

J is TRBJ1-2 and V is TRBV15; 9 bases fit TRBD1. V was pared by 4 bases and J by 4 bases, with 16 bases of the junction left unmatched. CDR1 is LNHNV, CDR2 YYDKDF, per germline (reference sequence). The CDR3 has 18 amino acids. Here the CDR3 DNA reads TGTGCCACCAGCACCGACGGGACAGGGCACTCCGGGGCCTATGGCTACACCTTC. It specifies CATSTDGTGHSGAYGYTF. The full variable domain, its missing parts supplied by reference TRBV15 and TRBJ1-2, is DAMVIQNPRYQVTQFGKPVTLSCSQTLNHNVMYWYQQKSSQAPKLLFHYYDKDFNNEADTPDNFQSRRPNTSFCFLDIRSPGLGDTAMYLCATSTDGTGHSGAYGYTFGSGTRLTVV.

This sequence joins TRBV9 and TRBJ2-2; a possible D gene is TRBD1 (5 bases). Germline loops: CDR1 SGDLS, CDR2 YYNGEE. V dropped 0 bases and J dropped 6 bases, with 15 bases sitting between them. CDR3 length: 16 residues. The CDR3 sequence: CASSVDSGLVSGELFF. The CDR3 DNA reads as TGTGCCAGCAGCGTAGATTCAGGGCTAGTATCCGGGGAGCTGTTTTTT.

The V and J genes are TRBV18 and TRBJ1-5; D remains ambiguous. CDR1 is KGHSH and CDR2 is LQKENI in the germline V gene. The CDR3 sequence is 13 residues long. The ends were cut back, 3 bases at V and 4 bases at J, with 7 bases in the middle. The CDR3 DNA reads TGTGCCAGCTCACCGGCGGAGAATCAGCCCCAGCATTTT. Its translation is CASSPAENQPQHF. Supplemented by reference TRBV18 and TRBJ1-5, the full variable domain reads NAGVMQNPRHLVRRRGQEARLRCSPMKGHSHVYWYRQLPEEGLKFMVYLQKENIIDESGMPKERFSAEFPKEGPSILRIQQVVRGDSAAYFCASSPAENQPQHFGDGTRLSIL.

The chain uses TRBV2 and TRBJ2-6; D is undetermined. CDR1 and CDR2 from the germline V gene are SNHLY and FYNNEI. With 7 bases removed from V and 0 bases from J, the gap between germline ends came to 4 bases. CDR3 length: 13 residues. CDR3 loop: CASTSSGANVLTF. The CDR3 DNA follows: TGTGCCAGCACAAGCTCTGGGGCCAACGTCCTGACTTTC. Based on the CDR3 plus reference TRBV2 and TRBJ2-6, the full variable domain is EPEVTQTPSHQVTQMGQEVILRCVPISNHLYFYWYRQILGQKVEFLVSFYNNEISEKSEIFDDQFSVERPDGSNFTLKIRSTKLEDSAMYFCASTSSGANVLTFGAGSRLTVL.

J is TRBJ2-7 and V is TRBV28; the match to TRBD2 covers 10 bases. CDR1 and CDR2 from the germline V gene are MDHEN and SYDVKM. With 10 bases clipped from V and 0 bases from J, the junction kept 9 bases outside the gene matches. The CDR3 extends over 15 amino acids. In nucleotides, the CDR3 is TGTGCCACCCACCTTTCTAGCGGGAGCTCCTACGAGCAGTACTTC. This codes for CATHLSSGSSYEQYF.

This chain uses TRBV20-1 with TRBJ2-7; tentatively, D is TRBD2 (6 bases). The germline V gene encodes CDR1 DFQATT and CDR2 SNEGSKA (reference sequence). This CDR3 spans 15 amino acids. The V and J ends lost 5 bases and 2 bases respectively, with 19 bases between them. Here the CDR3 reads CSAPRRLDYPYEQYF. The CDR3 nucleotides are TGCAGTGCTCCCCGAAGGTTGGACTACCCCTACGAGCAGTACTTC.

The chain carries TRBV5-6 and TRBJ2-1, with TRBD2 as a possible D gene (5 bases). Germline V lookup: CDR1 SGHDT, CDR2 YYEEEE. The CDR3 is 16 residues long. The germline V and J ends were trimmed by 0 bases and 2 bases, with 12 bases remaining between them. The CDR3 DNA is TGTGCCAGCAGCTTGGATGACGGGGTTACCTACAATGAGCAGTTCTTC. Its protein is CASSLDDGVTYNEQFF.

The chain carries TRBV9 and TRBJ2-1; D assignment may be TRBD1 or TRBD2 (5 bases each). The CDR3 is made up of 15 amino acids. Germline V gene sequence: CDR1 SGDLS, CDR2 YYNGEE. V gave up 3 bases and J gave up 2 bases, with 12 bases separating them. CDR3 residues: CASSEGTGTYNEQFF. The CDR3 DNA reads as TGTGCCAGCAGCGAGGGGACGGGCACCTACAATGAGCAGTTCTTC.

This clonotype was recorded once. The V call is TRBV20-1, the J call TRBJ1-5; 9 bases align to TRBD1. This CDR3 is 15 amino acids long. Looked up from germline, CDR1 is DFQATT and CDR2 is SNEGSKA (reference sequence). V gave up 6 bases and J gave up 4 bases; unmatched junction bases: 10. The CDR3 protein is CSAQLTGGLNQPQHF. DNA of the CDR3: TGCAGTGCCCAATTAACAGGGGGCTTAAATCAGCCCCAGCATTTT.

V gene TRBV5-1 combines with J gene TRBJ1-5; no firm D call. The V and J ends lost 4 bases and 6 bases respectively, with 17 bases between them. Germline V CDR1 and CDR2: SGHRS, YFSETQ. This CDR3 has 15 residues. In DNA, the CDR3 is TGCGCCAGCAGCCTGTCAGGCCTTGGGAGTCAGCCCCAGCATTTT. This translates into CASSLSGLGSQPQHF. The full variable domain, rest sourced from reference TRBV5-1 and TRBJ1-5, is KAGVTQTPRYLIKTRGQQVTLSCSPISGHRSVSWYQQTPGQGLQFLFEYFSETQRNKGNFPGRFSGRQFSNSRSEMNVSTLELGDSALYLCASSLSGLGSQPQHFGDGTRLSIL.